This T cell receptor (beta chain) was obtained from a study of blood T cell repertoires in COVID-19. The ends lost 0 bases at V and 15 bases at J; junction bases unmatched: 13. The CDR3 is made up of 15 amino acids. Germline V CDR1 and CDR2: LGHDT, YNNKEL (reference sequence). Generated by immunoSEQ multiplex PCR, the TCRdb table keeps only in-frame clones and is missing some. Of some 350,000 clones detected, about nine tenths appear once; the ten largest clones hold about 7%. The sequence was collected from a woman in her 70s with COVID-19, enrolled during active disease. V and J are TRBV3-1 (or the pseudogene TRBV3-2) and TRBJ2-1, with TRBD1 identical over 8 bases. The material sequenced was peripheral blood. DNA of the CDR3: TGTGCCAGCAGCCAAGATCGTCAGAGGACAGGGCCCCCGTTCTTC. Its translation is CASSQDRQRTGPPFF.